The following is a T cell receptor beta chain sequence with its context. The data derive from a study of response to subunit inactivated influenza vaccine. The CDR3 has 14 residues. Germline lookup yields CDR1 DFQATT and CDR2 SNEGSKA (reference sequence). Trimming cost V 3 bases and J 1 base, with 9 bases left between them. One entry per CDR3 protein, called by TCRdb with MiXCR from the RT-PCR reads. The sample has about 180,000 distinct CDR3 sequences, about 10% seen once. This rearrangement joins TRBV20-1 to TRBJ2-2; the D is unclear. This TCR was recovered from a man aged 50-60 years who received an inactivated influenza vaccine. Source: non-naive T cells sorted from PBMCs, taken on the day of vaccination. In DNA form, the CDR3 reads TGCAGTGCTAGGTTACTCAAGAACACCGGGGAGCTGTTTTTT. Translating gives CSARLLKNTGELFF.